The 21 T cell receptor beta chains below were found in one sample sequenced in a study of CD8+ T cells in alopecia areata. Extracted from the samples, RNA was reverse transcribed into cDNA to serve as the sequencing template. TCRdb's table, derived via immunoSEQ multiplex PCR, lists solely in-frame clones and lacks some. The sample includes 50,000 to 70,000 clones, about 44% of them seen just once. The sequenced sample was NKG2D-low CD8+ T cells sorted from blood. Source of these receptors: a human donor with alopecia areata.

This sequence joins TRBV18 and TRBJ2-3; D is perhaps TRBD2 (6 bases). Germline V lookup: CDR1 KGHSH, CDR2 LQKENI. Trimming pared 7 bases from V and 2 bases from J, leaving 7 bases between. The CDR3 spans 12 residues. CDR3 sequence (DNA): TGTGCCAGCTGGGACTTCACAGATACGCAGTATTTT. Amino acid sequence: CASWDFTDTQYF.

This clone was observed a handful of times. V gene TRBV30 combines with J gene TRBJ2-7, with D unclear. V lost 2 bases to trimming and J lost 6 bases, with 14 bases between them. The V gene's germline CDR1 is GTSNPN and CDR2 SVGIG (reference sequence). The CDR3 is made up of 13 amino acids. As DNA, the CDR3 is TGTGCCTGGAGTCTACTGGACCCAGCCGAGCAGTACTTC. Its protein product is CAWSLLDPAEQYF.

The chain recombines TRBV19 with TRBJ2-7, with 9 bases aligning to TRBD1. Trimming removed 5 bases from V and 4 bases from J; junction bases left unmatched: 6. The CDR3 extends over 14 amino acids. Germline V lookup: CDR1 LNHDA, CDR2 SQIVND (reference sequence). The CDR3 spells CASSLTTGGYEQYF. The DNA for the CDR3 is TGTGCCAGTAGTCTCACGACAGGGGGTTACGAGCAGTACTTC.

The V gene is TRBV5-1, the J gene TRBJ2-7; 7 positions agree with TRBD1. J lost 1 base, V lost 5 bases, and 6 bases had no gene match. The length of the CDR3 is 14 residues. Germline V gene sequence: CDR1 SGHRS, CDR2 YFSETQ. CDR3 amino acids: CASRRDRASYEQYF. For the CDR3, the DNA is TGCGCCAGCAGAAGAGACAGGGCGTCCTACGAGCAGTACTTC.

This clone was observed a few times. As DNA, the CDR3 is TGTGCCGGGGGAAGGGGGGGTGAGCAGTTCTTC. Translated, it gives CAGGRGGEQFF. J is TRBJ2-1 and V is TRBV25-1; perhaps TRBD2 as D (7 bases). V shed 11 bases and J shed 9 bases, with 14 bases lying between them. Looked up from germline, CDR1 is MGHDK and CDR2 is SYGVNS. The CDR3 sequence is 11 residues long.

The table lists this clone with a few counts. The CDR3 here is CASSPQLEAGMYF. The CDR3 DNA sequence: TGTGCCAGCAGCCCCCAGCTGGAGGCGGGAATGTACTTC. The chain joins TRBV7-9 to TRBJ2-7; tentatively, D is TRBD2 (6 bases). Germline CDR1 SEHNR, CDR2 FQNEAQ (reference sequence). The V end was cut by 5 bases, the J end by 12 bases, with 20 bases between. This CDR3 is 13 amino acids long.

The CDR3 sequence is CASQNPPGGPQPQHF. CDR3 DNA sequence: TGTGCCAGCCAAAACCCTCCTGGAGGCCCCCAGCCCCAGCATTTT. The chain is built from TRBV6-1 and TRBJ1-5; D is undetermined. V lost 8 bases to trimming and J lost 7 bases, with 21 bases between them. The CDR3 extends over 15 amino acids. The germline V gene has CDR1 MNHNS and CDR2 SASEGT.

The chain couples TRBV5-6 to TRBJ2-1; D gene ambiguous. Per the germline V gene, CDR1 is SGHDT and CDR2 is YYEEEE. This CDR3 comprises 14 residues. Trimming left V 0 bases short and J 4 bases short, with 8 bases between. The CDR3 nucleotides read TGTGCCAGCAGCTTGGCTCGGCAGTACAATGAGCAGTTCTTC. This sequence encodes CASSLARQYNEQFF.

CDR3 region: CASSLWGDNEQFF. CDR3 DNA: TGTGCCAGCAGTTTGTGGGGTGACAATGAGCAGTTCTTC. The J gene is TRBJ2-1, the V gene TRBV27; D gene ambiguous. Germline V gene data show CDR1 as MNHEY and CDR2 as SMNVEV (reference sequence). Trimming stripped 3 bases from V and 5 bases from J, with 8 bases between. CDR3 size: 13 residues.

The chain has TRBV7-6 and TRBJ1-6; maybe TRBD1 (5 bases). CDR3 length: 15 amino acids. V shed 0 bases and J shed 5 bases, with 8 bases lying between them. CDR1 SGHVS and CDR2 FNYEAQ come from the germline V gene. Here the CDR3 DNA reads TGTGCCAGCAGCTTAGCGGCAGGGAATAATTCACCCCTCCACTTT. Translating gives CASSLAAGNNSPLHF.

The gene calls are TRBV19 and TRBJ1-2, with a tentative D call TRBD1 (6 bases). This CDR3 contains 13 residues. Germline values: CDR1 LNHDA, CDR2 SQIVND (reference sequence). The ends were cut back, 5 bases at V and 4 bases at J, with 11 bases in the middle. DNA for the CDR3: TGTGCCAGTAGTCCCGGGACACCCTATGGCTACACCTTC. It codes for CASSPGTPYGYTF.

The sample holds a few counts of this clone. V and J are TRBV29-1 and TRBJ1-1; D uncertain. Germline CDR1 and CDR2: SQVTM and ANQGSEA. V shed 1 base and J shed 5 bases, with 5 bases lying between them. The CDR3 is 11 amino acids. CDR3 in amino acids: CSVEGRTEAFF. The CDR3 nucleotides are TGCAGCGTTGAAGGGAGAACTGAAGCTTTCTTT.

The chain combines TRBV27 with TRBJ2-7, with 9 bases fitting TRBD1. After removal of 4 bases from V and 3 bases from J, the junction contained 1 base not matched to a gene. The germline V gene has CDR1 MNHEY and CDR2 SMNVEV (reference sequence). This CDR3 region has 13 residues. CDR3 bases: TGTGCCAGCAGTTGGGGACAGGGCTACGAGCAGTACTTC. It translates to CASSWGQGYEQYF.

V and J are TRBV5-1 and TRBJ2-2; a weak D match, TRBD1 (6 bases). This CDR3 has 15 amino acids. Trimming took 6 bases from V and 4 from J, leaving 16 bases between them. Germline CDR1 SGHRS, CDR2 YFSETQ. CDR3 loop: CASTLWDTSTGELFF. CDR3 bases: TGCGCCAGCACTCTATGGGACACCAGCACCGGGGAGCTGTTTTTT.

The chain uses TRBV30 and TRBJ2-2; perhaps TRBD2 as D (5 bases). CDR3 size: 12 residues. V lost 5 bases and J lost 4, with 8 bases in between. Germline CDR1 GTSNPN, CDR2 SVGIG (reference sequence). The CDR3 protein is CAWGEFTGELFF. CDR3 DNA: TGTGCCTGGGGGGAGTTCACCGGGGAGCTGTTTTTT. Variable domain in full (rest from reference TRBV30 and TRBJ2-2): SQTIHQWPATLVQPVGSPLSLECTVEGTSNPNLYWYRQAAGRGLQLLFYSVGIGQISSEVPQNLSASRPQDRQFILSSKKLLLSDSGFYLCAWGEFTGELFFGEGSRLTVL.

The genes are TRBV5-6 and TRBJ1-2, with unresolved D. This CDR3 has 11 amino acids. The V gene's germline CDR1 is SGHDT and CDR2 YYEEEE. Trimming stripped 4 bases from V and 4 bases from J, with 5 bases between. CDR3: CASSGSYGYTF. Written as DNA, the CDR3 is TGTGCCAGCAGCGGATCCTATGGCTACACCTTC. Combining the CDR3 with reference TRBV5-6 and TRBJ1-2 gives the whole variable domain DAGVTQSPTHLIKTRGQQVTLRCSPKSGHDTVSWYQQALGQGPQFIFQYYEEEERQRGNFPDRFSGHQFPNYSSELNVNALLLGDSALYLCASSGSYGYTFGSGTRLTVV.

Details on this clone: An end of the junction does not agree with germline; a read error may underlie this. The V call is TRBV13, the J call TRBJ2-1, with D possibly being TRBD1 or TRBD2 (5 bases each). This CDR3 region has 15 residues. Germline V gene lookup returns CDR1 PRHDT and CDR2 FYEKMQ (reference sequence). The CDR3 bases are TGTGCCAGCAGCCTAGGGACGAGCGAGAAGAATGAGCAGTTCTTC. Residues: CASSLGTSEKNEQFF. Full variable domain (missing parts from reference TRBV13 and TRBJ2-1): AAGVIQSPRHLIKEKRETATLKCYPIPRHDTVYWYQQGPGQDPQFLISFYEKMQSDKGSIPDRFSAQQFSDYHSELNMSSLELGDSALYFCASSLGTSEKNEQFFGPGTRLTVL.

The rearrangement uses TRBV4-3 and TRBJ1-1; TRBD1 is a possible D gene (6 bases). V shed 2 bases and J shed 2 bases, with 9 bases lying between them. Germline V CDR1 and CDR2: LGHNA, YSLEER. The CDR3 is made up of 14 amino acids. CDR3: CASSQSDSNTEAFF. The CDR3 region has the DNA TGCGCCAGCAGCCAATCGGACAGTAACACTGAAGCTTTCTTT.

This chain connects TRBV7-9 to TRBJ1-2, with D unresolved. Trimming stripped 4 bases from V and 0 bases from J, with 6 bases between. The CDR3 extends over 13 amino acids. Germline CDR1 SEHNR, CDR2 FQNEAQ (reference sequence). The DNA for the CDR3 is TGTGCCAGCAGCTCCCTTTCTAACTATGGCTACACCTTC. Encoded protein: CASSSLSNYGYTF. The variable domain in full, with the rest retrieved from reference TRBV7-9 and TRBJ1-2, is DTGVSQNPRHKITKRGQNVTFRCDPISEHNRLYWYRQTLGQGPEFLTYFQNEAQLEKSRLLSDRFSAERPKGSFSTLEIQRTEQGDSAMYLCASSSLSNYGYTFGSGTRLTVV.

There are a few counts of this clone. The chain is built from TRBV5-1 and TRBJ2-7, with 7 bases that match TRBD1. This CDR3 is built from 14 residues. Trimming at V came to 0 bases and at J to 4 bases, leaving 4 bases not matched to a gene. Germline-derived CDR1 and CDR2 are SGHRS and YFSETQ. This chain's CDR3 is CASSLEGGRYEQYF. DNA for the CDR3: TGCGCCAGCAGCTTGGAAGGGGGCCGGTACGAGCAGTACTTC.

As DNA, the CDR3 is TGCAGCGTGGGGGAGGGCCTGAACACTGAAGCTTTCTTT. Translating gives CSVGEGLNTEAFF. This chain joins TRBV29-1 and TRBJ1-1, with a tentative D call TRBD1 (5 bases). The V end was cut by 6 bases, the J end by 0 bases, with 11 bases between. CDR1 SQVTM and CDR2 ANQGSEA come from the germline V gene. This CDR3 has 13 residues.